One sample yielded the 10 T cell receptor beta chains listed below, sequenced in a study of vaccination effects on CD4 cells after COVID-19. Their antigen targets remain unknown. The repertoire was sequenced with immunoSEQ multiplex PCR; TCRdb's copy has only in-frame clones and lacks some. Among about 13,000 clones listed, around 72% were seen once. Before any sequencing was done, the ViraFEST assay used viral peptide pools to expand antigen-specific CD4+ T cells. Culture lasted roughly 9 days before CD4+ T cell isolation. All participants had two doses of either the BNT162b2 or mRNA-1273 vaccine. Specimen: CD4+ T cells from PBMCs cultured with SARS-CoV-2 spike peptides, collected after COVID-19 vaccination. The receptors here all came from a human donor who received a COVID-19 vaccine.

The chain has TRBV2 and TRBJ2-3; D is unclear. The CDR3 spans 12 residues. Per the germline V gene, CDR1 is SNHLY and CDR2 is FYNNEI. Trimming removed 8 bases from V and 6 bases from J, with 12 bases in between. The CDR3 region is CASEVLRDTQYF. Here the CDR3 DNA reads TGTGCCAGCGAGGTACTCCGGGATACGCAGTATTTT.

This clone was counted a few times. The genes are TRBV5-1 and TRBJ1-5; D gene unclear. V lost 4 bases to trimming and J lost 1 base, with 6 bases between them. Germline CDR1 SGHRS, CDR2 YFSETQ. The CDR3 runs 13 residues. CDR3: CASSPDSNQPQHF. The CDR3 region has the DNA TGCGCCAGCAGCCCGGACAGCAATCAGCCCCAGCATTTT.

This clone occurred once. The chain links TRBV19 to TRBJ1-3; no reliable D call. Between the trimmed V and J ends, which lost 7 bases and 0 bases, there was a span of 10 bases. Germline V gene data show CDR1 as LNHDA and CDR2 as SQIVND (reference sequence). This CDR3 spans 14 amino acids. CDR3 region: CASITGSSGNTIYF. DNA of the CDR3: TGTGCCAGTATAACGGGCAGCTCTGGAAACACCATATATTTT.

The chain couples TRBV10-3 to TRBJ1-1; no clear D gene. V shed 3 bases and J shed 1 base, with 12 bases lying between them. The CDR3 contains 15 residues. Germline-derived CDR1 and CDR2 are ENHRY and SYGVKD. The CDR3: CAISDYVGQNTEAFF. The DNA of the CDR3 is TGTGCCATCAGTGATTATGTAGGGCAGAACACTGAAGCTTTCTTT.

CDR3 nucleotides: TGTGCCAGCAGCTTGGGGCAGAGTTCCTATGGCTACACCTTC. It yields the protein CASSLGQSSYGYTF. The chain combines TRBV5-4 with TRBJ1-2; D remains ambiguous. V lost 0 bases and J lost 4, with 10 bases in between. Germline-derived CDR1 and CDR2 are SGHNT and YYREEE (reference sequence). This CDR3 contains 14 residues.

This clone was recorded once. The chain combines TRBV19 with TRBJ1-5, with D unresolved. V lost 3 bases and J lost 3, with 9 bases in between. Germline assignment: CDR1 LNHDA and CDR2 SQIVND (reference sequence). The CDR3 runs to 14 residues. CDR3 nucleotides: TGTGCCAGTAGTATGGTGACCTTCAATCAGCCCCAGCATTTT. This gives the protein CASSMVTFNQPQHF.

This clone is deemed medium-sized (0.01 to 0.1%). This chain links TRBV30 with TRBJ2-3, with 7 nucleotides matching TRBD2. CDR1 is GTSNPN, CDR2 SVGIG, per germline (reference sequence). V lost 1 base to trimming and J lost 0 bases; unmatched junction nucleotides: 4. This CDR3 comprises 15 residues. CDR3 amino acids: CAWSEGGGSTDTQYF. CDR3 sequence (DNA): TGTGCCTGGAGTGAGGGCGGGGGTAGCACAGATACGCAGTATTTT.

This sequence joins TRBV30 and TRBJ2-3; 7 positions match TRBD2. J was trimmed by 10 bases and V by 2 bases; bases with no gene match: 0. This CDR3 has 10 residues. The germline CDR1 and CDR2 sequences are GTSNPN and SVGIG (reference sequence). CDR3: CAWSSGAQYF. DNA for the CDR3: TGTGCCTGGAGTAGCGGGGCGCAGTATTTT.

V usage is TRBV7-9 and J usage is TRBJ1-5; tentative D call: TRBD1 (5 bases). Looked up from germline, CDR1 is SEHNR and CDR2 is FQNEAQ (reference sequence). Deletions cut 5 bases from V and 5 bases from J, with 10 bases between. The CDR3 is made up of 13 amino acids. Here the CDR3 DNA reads TGTGCCAGCAGCCCGGGAGGGGATCAGCCCCAGCATTTT. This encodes CASSPGGDQPQHF. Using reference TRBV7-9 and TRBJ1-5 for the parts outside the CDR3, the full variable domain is DTGVSQNPRHKITKRGQNVTFRCDPISEHNRLYWYRQTLGQGPEFLTYFQNEAQLEKSRLLSDRFSAERPKGSFSTLEIQRTEQGDSAMYLCASSPGGDQPQHFGDGTRLSIL.

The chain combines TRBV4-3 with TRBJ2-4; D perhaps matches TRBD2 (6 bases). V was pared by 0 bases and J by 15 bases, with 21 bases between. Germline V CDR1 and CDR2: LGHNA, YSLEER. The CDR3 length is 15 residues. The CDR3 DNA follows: TGCGCCAGCAGCCAAGATCCCGGAGGACTAAGAATACTGTACTTC. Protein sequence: CASSQDPGGLRILYF.